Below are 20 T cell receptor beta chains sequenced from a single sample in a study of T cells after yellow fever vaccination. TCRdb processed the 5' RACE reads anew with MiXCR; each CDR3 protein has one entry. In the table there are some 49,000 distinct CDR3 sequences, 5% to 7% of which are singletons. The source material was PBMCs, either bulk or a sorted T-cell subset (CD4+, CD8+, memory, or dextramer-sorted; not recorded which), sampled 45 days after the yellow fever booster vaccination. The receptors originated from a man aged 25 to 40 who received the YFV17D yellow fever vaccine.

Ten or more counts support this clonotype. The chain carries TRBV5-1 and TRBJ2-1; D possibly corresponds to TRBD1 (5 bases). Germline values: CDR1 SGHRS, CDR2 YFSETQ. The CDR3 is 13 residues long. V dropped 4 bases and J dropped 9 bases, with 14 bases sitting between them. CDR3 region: CASSPGGAAEQFF. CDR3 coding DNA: TGCGCCAGCAGCCCGGGTGGGGCGGCTGAGCAGTTCTTC. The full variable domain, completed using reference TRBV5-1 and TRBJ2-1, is KAGVTQTPRYLIKTRGQQVTLSCSPISGHRSVSWYQQTPGQGLQFLFEYFSETQRNKGNFPGRFSGRQFSNSRSEMNVSTLELGDSALYLCASSPGGAAEQFFGPGTRLTVL.

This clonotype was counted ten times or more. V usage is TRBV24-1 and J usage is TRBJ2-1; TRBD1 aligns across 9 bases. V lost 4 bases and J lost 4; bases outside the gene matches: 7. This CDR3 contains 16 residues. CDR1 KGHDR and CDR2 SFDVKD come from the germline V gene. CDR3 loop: CATSDPQGARYNEQFF. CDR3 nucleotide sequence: TGTGCCACCAGTGACCCACAGGGGGCGAGGTACAATGAGCAGTTCTTC.

CDR3 region: CASSGTANEKLFF. Here the CDR3 DNA reads TGTGCCAGTTCCGGGACAGCTAATGAAAAACTGTTTTTT. The genes are TRBV12-3 or TRBV12-4 and TRBJ1-4; 7 nucleotides align to TRBD1. V lost 9 bases and J lost 3; bases outside the gene matches: 4. The CDR3 sequence is 13 residues long.

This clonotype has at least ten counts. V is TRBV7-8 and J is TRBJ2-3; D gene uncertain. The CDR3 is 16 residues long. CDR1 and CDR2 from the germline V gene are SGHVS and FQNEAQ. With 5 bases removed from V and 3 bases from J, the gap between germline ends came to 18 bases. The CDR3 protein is CASSETDLHKTDTQYF. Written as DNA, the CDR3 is TGTGCCAGCAGCGAAACTGACCTACACAAAACAGATACGCAGTATTTT.

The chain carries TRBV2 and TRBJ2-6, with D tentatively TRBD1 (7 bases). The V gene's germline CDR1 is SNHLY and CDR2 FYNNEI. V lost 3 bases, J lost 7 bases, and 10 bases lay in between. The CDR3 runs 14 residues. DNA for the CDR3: TGTGCCAGCAGTGACAGGGGGGTAGCCAACGTCCTGACTTTC. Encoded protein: CASSDRGVANVLTF.

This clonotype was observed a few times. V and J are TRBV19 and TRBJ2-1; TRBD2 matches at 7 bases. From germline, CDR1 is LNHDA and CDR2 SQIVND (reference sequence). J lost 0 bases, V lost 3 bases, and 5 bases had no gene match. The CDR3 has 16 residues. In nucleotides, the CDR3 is TGTGCCAGTAGTATGGGGCTAGCGGCCTCCTACAATGAGCAGTTCTTC. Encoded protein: CASSMGLAASYNEQFF.

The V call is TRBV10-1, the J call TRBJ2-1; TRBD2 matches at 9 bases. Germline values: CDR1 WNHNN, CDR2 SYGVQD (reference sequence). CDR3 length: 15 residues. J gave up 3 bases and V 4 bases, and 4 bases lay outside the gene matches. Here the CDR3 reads CASSGTSGFYNEQFF. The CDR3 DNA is TGCGCCAGCAGTGGTACTAGCGGGTTCTACAATGAGCAGTTCTTC.

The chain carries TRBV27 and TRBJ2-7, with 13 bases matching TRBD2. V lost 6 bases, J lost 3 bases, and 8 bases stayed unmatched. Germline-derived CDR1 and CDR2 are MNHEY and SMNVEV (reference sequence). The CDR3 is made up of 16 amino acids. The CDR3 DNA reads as TGTGCCAGCAGCCCCCCGGGACTAGCGGGGCGCTACGAGCAGTACTTC. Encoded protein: CASSPPGLAGRYEQYF.

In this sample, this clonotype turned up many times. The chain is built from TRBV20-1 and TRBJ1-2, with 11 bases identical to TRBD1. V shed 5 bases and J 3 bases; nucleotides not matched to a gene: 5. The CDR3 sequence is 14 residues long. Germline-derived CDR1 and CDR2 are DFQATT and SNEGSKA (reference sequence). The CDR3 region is CSASAGQGDYGYTF. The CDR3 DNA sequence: TGCAGTGCTTCTGCGGGACAGGGGGACTATGGCTACACCTTC.

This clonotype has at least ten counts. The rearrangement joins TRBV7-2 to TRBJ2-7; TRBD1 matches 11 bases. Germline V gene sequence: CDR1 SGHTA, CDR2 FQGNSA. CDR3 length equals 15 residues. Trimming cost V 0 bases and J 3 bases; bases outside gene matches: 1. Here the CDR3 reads CASSLAGTGGYEQYF. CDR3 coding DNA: TGTGCCAGCAGCTTAGCCGGGACAGGGGGCTACGAGCAGTACTTC.

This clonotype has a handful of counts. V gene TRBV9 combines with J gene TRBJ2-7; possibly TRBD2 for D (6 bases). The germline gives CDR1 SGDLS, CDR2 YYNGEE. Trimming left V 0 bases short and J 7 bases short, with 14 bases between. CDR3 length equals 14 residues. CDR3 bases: TGTGCCAGCAGCGTAGGCGGGGACTCCCGGGAGCAGTACTTC. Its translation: CASSVGGDSREQYF.

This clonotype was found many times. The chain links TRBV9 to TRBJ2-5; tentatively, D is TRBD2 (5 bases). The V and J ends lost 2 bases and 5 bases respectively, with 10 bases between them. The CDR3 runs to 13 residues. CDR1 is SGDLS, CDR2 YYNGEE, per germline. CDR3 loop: CASSVGSPETQYF. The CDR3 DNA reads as TGTGCCAGCAGCGTGGGGAGCCCTGAGACCCAGTACTTC.

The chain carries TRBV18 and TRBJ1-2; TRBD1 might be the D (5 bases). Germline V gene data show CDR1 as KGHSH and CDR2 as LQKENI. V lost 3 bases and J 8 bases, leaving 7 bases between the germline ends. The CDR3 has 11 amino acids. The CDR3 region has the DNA TGTGCCAGCTCACCCGGGGGAGGCTACACCTTC. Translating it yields CASSPGGGYTF.

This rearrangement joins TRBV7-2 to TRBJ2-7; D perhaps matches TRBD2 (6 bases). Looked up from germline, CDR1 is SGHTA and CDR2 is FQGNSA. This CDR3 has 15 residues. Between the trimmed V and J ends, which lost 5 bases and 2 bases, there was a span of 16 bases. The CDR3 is CASSQYRGGAYEQYF. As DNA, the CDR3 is TGTGCCAGCAGCCAATATCGGGGAGGTGCCTACGAGCAGTACTTC.

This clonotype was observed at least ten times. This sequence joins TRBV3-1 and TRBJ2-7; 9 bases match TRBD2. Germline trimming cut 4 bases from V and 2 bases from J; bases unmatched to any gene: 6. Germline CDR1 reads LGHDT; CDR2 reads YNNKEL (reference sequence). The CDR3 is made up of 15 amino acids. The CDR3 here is CASSLRGGRAYEQYF. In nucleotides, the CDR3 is TGTGCCAGCAGCCTAAGAGGCGGGAGGGCCTACGAGCAGTACTTC.

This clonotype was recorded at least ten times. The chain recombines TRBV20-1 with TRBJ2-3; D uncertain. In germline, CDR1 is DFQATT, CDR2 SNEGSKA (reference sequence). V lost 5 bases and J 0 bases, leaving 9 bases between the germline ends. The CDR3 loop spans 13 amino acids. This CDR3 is CSAEGRSTDTQYF. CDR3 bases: TGCAGTGCTGAAGGACGAAGCACAGATACGCAGTATTTT.

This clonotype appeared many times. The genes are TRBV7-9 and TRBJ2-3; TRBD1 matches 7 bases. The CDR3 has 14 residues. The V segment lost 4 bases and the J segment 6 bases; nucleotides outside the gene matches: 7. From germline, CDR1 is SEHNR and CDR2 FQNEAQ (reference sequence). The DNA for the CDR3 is TGTGCCAGCAGCTCCCGGACAGGAGAGGATACGCAGTATTTT. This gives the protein CASSSRTGEDTQYF.

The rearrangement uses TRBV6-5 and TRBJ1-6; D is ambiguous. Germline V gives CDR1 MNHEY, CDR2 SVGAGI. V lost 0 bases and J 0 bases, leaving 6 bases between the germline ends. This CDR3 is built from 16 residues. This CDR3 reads CASSYSASSYNSPLHF. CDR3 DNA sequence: TGTGCCAGCAGTTACTCGGCGAGCTCCTATAATTCACCCCTCCACTTT.

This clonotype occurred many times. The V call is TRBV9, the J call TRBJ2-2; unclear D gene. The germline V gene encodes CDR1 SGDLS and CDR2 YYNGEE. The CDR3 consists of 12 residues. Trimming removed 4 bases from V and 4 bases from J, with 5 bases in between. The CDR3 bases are TGTGCCAGCAGCTCCACCACCGGGGAGCTGTTTTTT. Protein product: CASSSTTGELFF.

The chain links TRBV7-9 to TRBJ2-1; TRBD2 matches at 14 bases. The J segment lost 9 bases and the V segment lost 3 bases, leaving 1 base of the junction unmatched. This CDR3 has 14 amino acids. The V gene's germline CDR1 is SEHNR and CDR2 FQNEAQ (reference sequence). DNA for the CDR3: TGTGCCAGCAGCTTCGGACTAGCGGGGGGTGAGCAGTTCTTC. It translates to CASSFGLAGGEQFF.